Below, 25 T cell receptor beta chains from the same sample are listed, as sequenced in a study of response to subunit inactivated influenza vaccine. Each CDR3 protein gets one entry after TCRdb re-called the RT-PCR reads with MiXCR. This sample carries 710,000 or so distinct CDR3 sequences, roughly 14% of them seen once, and the ten largest clones take roughly 10%. The specimen comprised PBMCs from blood, sampled 11 to 12 days after vaccination. The receptor source for this set is a man aged 50 or older who received an inactivated influenza vaccine.

V gene TRBV7-9 combines with J gene TRBJ2-3; D ambiguous. This CDR3 is built from 12 residues. Trimming removed 5 bases at V and 10 bases at J, with 13 bases between. Germline V CDR1 and CDR2: SEHNR, FQNEAQ (reference sequence). The CDR3: CASSPPGDAQYF. The CDR3 DNA is TGTGCCAGCAGCCCCCCCGGCGATGCGCAGTATTTT. The entire variable domain, with the rest obtained from reference TRBV7-9 and TRBJ2-3, is as follows: DTGVSQNPRHKITKRGQNVTFRCDPISEHNRLYWYRQTLGQGPEFLTYFQNEAQLEKSRLLSDRFSAERPKGSFSTLEIQRTEQGDSAMYLCASSPPGDAQYFGPGTRLTVL.

As for this clonotype: The junction departs from germline at one end; a sequencing error may be responsible. The rearrangement joins TRBV10-2 to TRBJ2-1; TRBD2 aligns across 8 bases. Germline values: CDR1 WSHSY, CDR2 SAAADI. The CDR3 is 11 residues long. CDR3 protein: CASSTGGLAAF. The CDR3 DNA sequence: TGCGCCAGCAGTACGGGGGGGCTAGCGGCTTTC.

The J gene is TRBJ2-7, the V gene TRBV2; tentatively, D is TRBD2 (5 bases). Germline V gene sequence: CDR1 SNHLY, CDR2 FYNNEI. Trimming removed 4 bases from V and 0 bases from J, with 13 bases in between. The CDR3 runs 15 residues. The CDR3 loop is CASSVGSGGSYEQYF. CDR3 in DNA: TGTGCCAGCAGTGTAGGCAGCGGAGGCTCCTACGAGCAGTACTTC. Combining the CDR3 with reference TRBV2 and TRBJ2-7 gives the whole variable domain EPEVTQTPSHQVTQMGQEVILRCVPISNHLYFYWYRQILGQKVEFLVSFYNNEISEKSEIFDDQFSVERPDGSNFTLKIRSTKLEDSAMYFCASSVGSGGSYEQYFGPGTRLTVT.

This clonotype was observed a handful of times. This chain links TRBV20-1 with TRBJ2-3; the D gene could be TRBD1 or TRBD2 (6 bases each). Germline-derived CDR1 and CDR2 are DFQATT and SNEGSKA (reference sequence). There are 14 residues in the CDR3. The V gene lost 6 bases and the J gene lost 5 bases, with 18 bases spanning the gap. In DNA, the CDR3 is TGCAGTGCCACCATAGGGGGGCGGGGAGATACGCAGTATTTT. It is translated as CSATIGGRGDTQYF.

The chain carries TRBV11-2 and TRBJ2-2; D may be TRBD1 (5 bases). Between the trimmed V and J ends, which lost 1 base and 2 bases, there was a span of 11 bases. The CDR3 runs to 16 residues. Looked up from germline, CDR1 is SGHAT and CDR2 is FQNNGV. The chain's CDR3 is CASSLGQNINTGELFF. CDR3 DNA sequence: TGTGCCAGCAGCTTAGGACAGAACATAAACACCGGGGAGCTGTTTTTT.

V is TRBV7-3 and J is TRBJ2-1; TRBD1 matches at 7 bases. The V gene's germline CDR1 is SGHTA and CDR2 FQGTGA. This CDR3 region has 14 residues. V lost 5 bases and J lost 6; bases outside the gene matches: 7. For the CDR3, the DNA is TGTGCCAGCAGCCAGGGACAGTATGTCAATGAGCAGTTCTTC. This sequence encodes CASSQGQYVNEQFF.

V usage is TRBV10-1 and J usage is TRBJ2-7; D is perhaps TRBD1 (6 bases). This CDR3 is 12 amino acids long. The V gene lost 8 bases and the J gene lost 3 bases, with 11 bases spanning the gap. CDR1 is WNHNN and CDR2 is SYGVQD in the germline V gene (reference sequence). The CDR3 sequence: CASGQSRYEQYF. In DNA form, the CDR3 reads TGCGCCAGCGGACAGTCCCGCTACGAGCAGTACTTC.

The chain links TRBV4-3 to TRBJ2-7; tentative D call: TRBD1 (5 bases). Trimming cost V 1 base and J 3 bases, with 13 bases left between them. CDR1 is LGHNA and CDR2 is YSLEER in the germline V gene. The CDR3 contains 15 residues. This chain's CDR3 is CASSQAETVVYEQYF. The CDR3 DNA reads TGCGCCAGCAGCCAAGCGGAGACAGTAGTCTACGAGCAGTACTTC.

This clonotype was seen only a few times. The chain is built from TRBV27 and TRBJ1-1, with no clear D. The V end was cut by 6 bases, the J end by 0 bases, with 17 bases between. The CDR3 has 16 residues. The V gene's germline CDR1 is MNHEY and CDR2 SMNVEV (reference sequence). CDR3 sequence: CASSLGRWRMNTEAFF. In DNA, the CDR3 is TGTGCCAGCAGCTTAGGACGGTGGAGGATGAACACTGAAGCTTTCTTT.

The CDR3: CASSLGTEKETQYF. In nucleotides, the CDR3 is TGTGCCAGCAGCCTCGGGACAGAGAAAGAGACCCAGTACTTC. The J gene is TRBJ2-5, the V gene TRBV4-2, with TRBD1 identical over 7 bases. Germline V lookup: CDR1 LGHNA, CDR2 YNFKEQ. CDR3 length: 14 amino acids. J gave up 3 bases and V 4 bases, and 5 bases lay outside the gene matches.

In its sample, this clonotype was seen a few times. The J gene is TRBJ1-2, the V gene TRBV29-1; a possible D gene is TRBD1 (5 bases). CDR1 SQVTM and CDR2 ANQGSEA come from the germline V gene. V dropped 6 bases and J dropped 6 bases, with 23 bases sitting between them. The CDR3 has 15 residues. The DNA of the CDR3 is TGCAGCGTGCTACAGGCCGAGCGGGTCGGAAATGGCTACACCTTC. Protein: CSVLQAERVGNGYTF.

This clonotype turned up a few times. The chain has TRBV6-2 or TRBV6-3 and TRBJ2-7; possibly TRBD1 for D (5 bases). The CDR3 is 11 amino acids. CDR1 and CDR2 (germline): MNHEY, SVGEGT. Trimming stripped 7 bases from V and 6 bases from J, with 10 bases between. CDR3 DNA sequence: TGTGCCAGCACCGCGGACACCGAGCAGTACTTC. As protein: CASTADTEQYF.

V usage is TRBV19 and J usage is TRBJ2-6; possibly TRBD1 for D (6 bases). Germline loops: CDR1 LNHDA, CDR2 SQIVND (reference sequence). CDR3 length: 18 residues. V lost 6 bases and J lost 0, with 18 bases in between. The CDR3 reads CASRNYGTKHSGANVLTF. In DNA form, the CDR3 reads TGTGCCAGTAGAAATTACGGGACAAAACACTCTGGGGCCAACGTCCTGACTTTC.

V is TRBV28 and J is TRBJ1-3; D is perhaps TRBD1 (6 bases). The germline V and J ends were trimmed by 6 bases and 2 bases, with 11 bases remaining between them. CDR3 size: 14 residues. CDR1 and CDR2 from the germline V gene are MDHEN and SYDVKM. The CDR3 nucleotides are TGTGCCAGCAGGCTGTCAGGGGCTGGAAACACCATATATTTT. Translated, it gives CASRLSGAGNTIYF.

The chain is built from TRBV29-1 and TRBJ2-7; 7 bases line up with TRBD1. J lost 1 base, V lost 5 bases, and 2 bases had no gene match. This CDR3 has 12 amino acids. Germline V gene data show CDR1 as SQVTM and CDR2 as ANQGSEA. The CDR3 nucleotides read TGCAGCGTTCTGACAGGGTCCTACGAGCAGTACTTC. This gives the protein CSVLTGSYEQYF.

This clonotype was seen a handful of times. The chain employs TRBV9 and TRBJ2-3; tentative D call: TRBD1 (5 bases). This CDR3 is built from 12 residues. Trimming removed 4 bases from V and 5 bases from J, with 8 bases in between. Looked up from germline, CDR1 is SGDLS and CDR2 is YYNGEE. CDR3 in DNA: TGTGCCAGCAGCTCGACAGAAGATACGCAGTATTTT. Amino acid sequence: CASSSTEDTQYF.

The DNA of the CDR3 is TGTGCCAGCAGCTTAGGGAATGCAGAGACCCAGTACTTC. Translating gives CASSLGNAETQYF. The chain employs TRBV7-9 and TRBJ2-5; D is unclear. CDR3 size: 13 residues. Trimming shortened V by 1 base and J by 4 bases, and 7 bases separated the two germline ends. In germline, CDR1 is SEHNR, CDR2 FQNEAQ (reference sequence).

The chain employs TRBV20-1 and TRBJ1-3; the D is unclear. The CDR3 spans 15 residues. V lost 3 bases to trimming and J lost 4 bases, with 16 bases between them. Germline CDR1 is DFQATT and CDR2 is SNEGSKA (reference sequence). Here the CDR3 reads CSASVGLVSGNTIYF. CDR3 sequence (DNA): TGCAGTGCTAGTGTAGGGCTGGTGTCAGGAAACACCATATATTTT.

This chain joins TRBV24-1 and TRBJ2-3, with D uncertain. Per germline, CDR1 KGHDR and CDR2 SFDVKD. The CDR3 has 14 amino acids. Trimming cost V 5 bases and J 6 bases, with 14 bases left between them. The CDR3 bases are TGTGCCACCAGTGCCCGGGCAGTGAGGGATACGCAGTATTTT. It translates to CATSARAVRDTQYF.

This clonotype has just a few counts. The chain is built from TRBV20-1 and TRBJ2-7; a possible D gene is TRBD1 (7 bases). Trimming removed 6 bases at V and 6 bases at J, with 18 bases between. Germline lookup yields CDR1 DFQATT and CDR2 SNEGSKA (reference sequence). The CDR3 is 13 amino acids. CDR3 in amino acids: CSAFRGAIVEQYF. CDR3 DNA: TGCAGTGCCTTCAGGGGGGCAATTGTCGAGCAGTACTTC.

This clonotype was seen more than once but under ten times. The genes are TRBV21-1 and TRBJ2-7. TRBV21-1 constitutes a pseudogene. CDR3 length: 15 residues. The CDR3 nucleotides read TGTGCCAGCAGCAAAGGTCGAGGCGGAACCTACGAGCAGTACTTC. Translating it yields CASSKGRGGTYEQYF.

The sample holds a few counts of this clonotype. CDR3 sequence: CASSFRGSDAFF. The CDR3 bases are TGTGCCAGCAGTTTTCGAGGGAGTGACGCTTTCTTT. The V call is TRBV12-3 or TRBV12-4, the J call TRBJ1-1; no reliable D call. Deletions cut 3 bases from V and 11 bases from J, with 13 bases between. The CDR3 has 12 residues.

This clonotype turned up a few times. V is TRBV5-1 and J is TRBJ2-7; D perhaps matches TRBD1 (6 bases). Germline V lookup: CDR1 SGHRS, CDR2 YFSETQ. Trimming removed 0 bases at V and 3 bases at J, with 13 bases between. The CDR3 is 15 amino acids. This CDR3 is CASSLAGDRSYEQYF. The CDR3 DNA reads as TGCGCCAGCAGCTTGGCCGGCGACAGGAGCTACGAGCAGTACTTC. The whole variable domain, filled in from reference TRBV5-1 and TRBJ2-7, reads KAGVTQTPRYLIKTRGQQVTLSCSPISGHRSVSWYQQTPGQGLQFLFEYFSETQRNKGNFPGRFSGRQFSNSRSEMNVSTLELGDSALYLCASSLAGDRSYEQYFGPGTRLTVT.

This chain connects TRBV5-4 to TRBJ2-2; maybe TRBD1 (6 bases). The CDR3 loop spans 15 amino acids. CDR1 and CDR2 (germline): SGHNT, YYREEE (reference sequence). V lost 4 bases and J lost 1, with 11 bases in between. The CDR3 DNA reads TGTGCCAGCAGCGTCGGGACATTGAACACCGGGGAGCTGTTTTTT. Translation: CASSVGTLNTGELFF. The whole variable domain, remainder taken from reference TRBV5-4 and TRBJ2-2, is ETGVTQSPTHLIKTRGQQVTLRCSSQSGHNTVSWYQQALGQGPQFIFQYYREEENGRGNFPPRFSGLQFPNYSSELNVNALELDDSALYLCASSVGTLNTGELFFGEGSRLTVL.

V is TRBV7-2 and J is TRBJ2-3; D gene uncertain. The V gene's germline CDR1 is SGHTA and CDR2 FQGNSA. V was trimmed by 5 bases and J by 0 bases, leaving 15 bases between them. The CDR3 spans 16 residues. The CDR3 sequence is CASSPARSLSTDTQYF. The CDR3 nucleotides are TGTGCCAGCAGCCCGGCTCGTAGCCTAAGCACAGATACGCAGTATTTT.